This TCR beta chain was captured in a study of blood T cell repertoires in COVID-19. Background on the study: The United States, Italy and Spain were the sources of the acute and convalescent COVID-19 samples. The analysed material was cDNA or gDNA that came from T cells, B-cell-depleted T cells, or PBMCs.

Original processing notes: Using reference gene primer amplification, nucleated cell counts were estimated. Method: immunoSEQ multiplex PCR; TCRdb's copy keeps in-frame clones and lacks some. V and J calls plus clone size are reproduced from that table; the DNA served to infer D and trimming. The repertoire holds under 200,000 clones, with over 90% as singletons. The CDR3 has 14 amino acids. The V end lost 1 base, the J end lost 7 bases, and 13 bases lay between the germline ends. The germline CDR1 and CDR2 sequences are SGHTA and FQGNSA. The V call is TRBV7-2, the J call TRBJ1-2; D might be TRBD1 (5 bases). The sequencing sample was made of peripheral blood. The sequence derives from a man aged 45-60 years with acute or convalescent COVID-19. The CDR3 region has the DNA TGTGCCAGCAGCTTAGGAACAGCGGGGGGTGGCTACACCTTC. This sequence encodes CASSLGTAGGGYTF.